Listed below are T cell receptor beta chains from one sample, sequenced in a study of technical replicates of blood from a few donors. Clones were sequenced by immunoSEQ multiplex PCR, and TCRdb holds only the in-frame ones, with some missing. This sample carries roughly 14,000 clones, approximately 80% of them seen once, and the ten largest clones take approximately 13%. Specimen: PBMCs. These receptors all come from a human donor in good health. CDR3s include the opening cysteine and the closing phenylalanine or tryptophan. D genes are given only for firm matches. Expanded clones are given a class, and other clones once, few, many or no size at all.

V	size	D	J	DNA	CDR3
TRBV29-1	NA	TRBD1	TRBJ2-3	TGCAGCGTTAAGGGGGCAGGTACAGATACGCAGTATTTT	CSVKGAGTDTQYF
TRBV6-5	NA	NA	TRBJ2-1	TGTGCCAGCAGTTACGGGCAGGGGCCATACAATGAGCAGTTCTTC	CASSYGQGPYNEQFF
TRBV6-1	once	TRBD1	TRBJ2-7	TGTGCCAGCAGGTTACCCGGGACAGGGCCCTACGAGCAGTACTTC	CASRLPGTGPYEQYF
TRBV13	NA	TRBD2	TRBJ2-1	TGTGCCAGCAGCTTCTATGAGACTAGCGCAAATGAGCAGTTCTTC	CASSFYETSANEQFF
TRBV25-1	NA	NA	TRBJ2-7	TGTGCCAGCAGTTTCTCGCGCAGGTCAGACGAGCAGTACTTC	CASSFSRRSDEQYF
TRBV19	NA	NA	TRBJ2-7	TGTGCCAGTAGTAAAACAGGGTACGAGCAGTACTTC	CASSKTGYEQYF
TRBV27	NA	NA	TRBJ1-5	TGTGCCAGCAGTTTATCAAAAGGGGGCAATCAGCCCCAGCATTTT	CASSLSKGGNQPQHF
TRBV6-5	NA	TRBD2	TRBJ2-7	TGTGCCAGCTCCCGGGGGGGAGCAGGCTACGAGCAGTACTTC	CASSRGGAGYEQYF
TRBV10-2	NA	TRBD2	TRBJ2-3	TGCGCCAGCAGTGTTTCTAGCGGGAGTGGAACAGATACGCAGTATTTT	CASSVSSGSGTDTQYF
TRBV5-1	NA	TRBD2	TRBJ2-5	TGCGCCAGCAGCTTGGCCGTGGGGACTAGCGCTTTAGAGTACTTC	CASSLAVGTSALEYF
TRBV7-7	NA	TRBD2	TRBJ2-5	TGTGCCAGCAGCCTGACTCCTGGACTAGCGGGAGAGACCCAGTACTTC	CASSLTPGLAGETQYF
TRBV6-1	NA	NA	TRBJ1-1	TGTGCCAGCAGCGGTCAGACGGGGGTTGGCGCTTTCTTT	CASSGQTGVGAFF
TRBV19	once	NA	TRBJ2-7	TGTGCCAGTAGGGGTGCCTCCCACAGTTCCTACGAGCAGTACTTC	CASRGASHSSYEQYF
TRBV15	NA	NA	TRBJ2-7	TGTGCCACCAGCAGAGGCCGGGTGGAGCAGTACTTC	CATSRGRVEQYF
TRBV27	NA	NA	TRBJ2-1	TGTGCCAGCAGATCAGGGGGGTCAGGACACGATGAGCAGTTCTTC	CASRSGGSGHDEQFF
TRBV18	NA	TRBD1	TRBJ1-1	TGTGCCAGCTCACGGGACAGGGCTACTGAAGCTTTCTTT	CASSRDRATEAFF
TRBV7-9	few	NA	TRBJ1-1	TGTGCCAGCAGCTCCCTGCGGGGGCCGAACACTGAAGCTTTCTTT	CASSSLRGPNTEAFF
TRBV5-1	few	NA	TRBJ1-1	TGCGCCAGCAGCCCAACAAGGAACACTGAAGCTTTCTTT	CASSPTRNTEAFF
TRBV18	NA	NA	TRBJ2-7	TGTGCCAGCTCCAGGGGTCCAGGGACCTCCTACGAGCAGTACTTC	CASSRGPGTSYEQYF
TRBV28	NA	TRBD2	TRBJ2-1	TGTGCCAGCAGTTCCCTCCCTCGGACTAGCGGACATGAGCAGTTCTTC	CASSSLPRTSGHEQFF